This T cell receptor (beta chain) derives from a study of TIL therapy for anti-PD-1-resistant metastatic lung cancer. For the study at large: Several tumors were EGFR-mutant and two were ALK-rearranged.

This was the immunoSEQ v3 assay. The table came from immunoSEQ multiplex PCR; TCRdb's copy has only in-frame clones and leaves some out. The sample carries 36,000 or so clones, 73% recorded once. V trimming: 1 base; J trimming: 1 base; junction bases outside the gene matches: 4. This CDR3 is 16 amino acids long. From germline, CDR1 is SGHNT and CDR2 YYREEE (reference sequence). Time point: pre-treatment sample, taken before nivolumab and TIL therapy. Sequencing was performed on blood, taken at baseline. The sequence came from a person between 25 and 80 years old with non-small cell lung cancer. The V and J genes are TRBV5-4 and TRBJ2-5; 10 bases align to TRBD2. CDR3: CASSLSSGGAQETQYF. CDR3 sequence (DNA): TGTGCCAGCAGCTTGTCTAGCGGGGGCGCCCAAGAGACCCAGTACTTC.